This TCR beta chain derives from a study of CD8+ T cells in alopecia areata. V shed 4 bases and J 4 bases; nucleotides not matched to a gene: 6. CDR1 and CDR2 (germline): SGHDT, YYEEEE. This CDR3 region has 14 residues. After isolation, RNA underwent reverse transcription to generate cDNA as the sequencing template. Method: immunoSEQ multiplex PCR; TCRdb's copy keeps in-frame clones and lacks some. There are over 95,000 clones in the sample; 60% to 75% occur only once, and 15% to 19% lies in the top ten. Indicated treatment: oral pan-JAK inhibitor, 5-10 mg twice daily. The sample in question was CD8+ T cells sorted from blood, obtained at week 4, from a patient treated with tofacitinib. The receptor comes from a human donor with alopecia areata. The chain is built from TRBV5-6 and TRBJ1-2; 8 nucleotides align to TRBD1. CDR3 amino acids: CASSNRGALYGYTF. In DNA, the CDR3 is TGTGCCAGCAGCAACAGGGGGGCCCTCTATGGCTACACCTTC.